The sequence of this T cell receptor beta chain was determined in a study of blood T cell repertoires in COVID-19. The CDR3 loop spans 16 amino acids. Trimming pared 0 bases from V and 5 bases from J, leaving 13 bases between. CDR1 LGHNA and CDR2 YSLEER come from the germline V gene. Study processing details: How many nucleated cells were present was estimated from reference gene primer amplification. Sequencing was performed with immunoSEQ multiplex PCR; in TCRdb, only in-frame clones are kept and a portion is missing. Clone size and the V and J calls come from that table; the DNA yielded D and trimming. The table includes over 110,000 clones, about 70% detected once.

Sequenced material: peripheral blood. The clonotype was recovered from a man older than 75 with acute or convalescent COVID-19. The chain links TRBV4-3 to TRBJ2-2; unclear D gene. The CDR3 protein is CASSQDWATQTGELFF. In nucleotides, the CDR3 is TGCGCCAGCAGCCAAGATTGGGCAACACAGACCGGGGAGCTGTTTTTT.